This is a list of T cell receptor beta chains from one sample in a study of T cells after yellow fever vaccination. TCRdb re-called the 5' RACE reads through MiXCR, storing one row per CDR3 protein. The sample records 250,000 or so distinct CDR3 sequences, about 3.9% being singletons. Here the sequenced sample was PBMCs, taken 15 days after the yellow fever booster vaccination. Source of these receptors: a man aged 18 to 29 who received the YFV17D yellow fever vaccine. The CDR3 runs from the conserved cysteine through the conserved F or W. Each record gives: D gene, V gene, clone size, J gene, CDR3 protein, CDR3 DNA. A D gene is named only where the DNA matches it firmly. The size field is filled for only some rows; it gives once, few, many or a size class.

>-|TRBV7-2|many|TRBJ2-5
CASSLDDGTQYF
TGTGCCAGCAGCTTAGATGACGGGACCCAGTACTTC
>-|TRBV5-1|many|TRBJ2-3
CASTLREGTDTQYF
TGCGCCAGCACCCTTAGGGAAGGCACAGATACGCAGTATTTT
>-|TRBV15|many|TRBJ1-3
CATSTKSSGNTIYF
TGTGCCACCAGCACTAAGAGCTCTGGAAACACCATATATTTT
>-|TRBV7-9|many|TRBJ1-1
CASSSSRQALNTEAFF
TGTGCCAGCAGCTCTAGCCGGCAGGCTTTGAACACTGAAGCTTTCTTT
>-|TRBV15|few|TRBJ2-5
CATSRDPSDETQYF
TGTGCCACCAGCAGAGATCCTTCTGACGAGACCCAGTACTTC
>-|TRBV5-1|many|TRBJ2-3
CASSLGLQRLGDTQYF
TGCGCCAGCAGCTTGGGATTACAACGCCTGGGGGATACGCAGTATTTT
>-|TRBV19|many|TRBJ1-5
CASSRRRTAYSNQPQHF
TGTGCCAGTAGCCGAAGGAGGACCGCGTATAGCAATCAGCCCCAGCATTTT
>-|TRBV20-1|many|TRBJ2-7
CSARITGRPYEQYF
TGCAGTGCTAGAATCACAGGACGTCCCTACGAGCAGTACTTC
>-|TRBV10-3|many|TRBJ1-5
CAISAFPYRDRNQPQHF
TGTGCCATCAGTGCGTTCCCTTACAGGGATCGCAATCAGCCCCAGCATTTT
>-|TRBV10-3|many|TRBJ2-5
CAISHANPGRMQETQYF
TGTGCCATCAGCCATGCCAACCCGGGACGCATGCAAGAGACCCAGTACTTC
>-|TRBV3-1|many|TRBJ2-2
CASSQERIGGPGELFF
TGTGCCAGCAGCCAAGAAAGAATTGGGGGTCCCGGGGAGCTGTTTTTT
>-|TRBV5-6|-|TRBJ2-5
CASSLPGTVETQYF
TGTGCCAGCAGCTTGCCCGGGACGGTGGAGACCCAGTACTTC
>-|TRBV4-2|many|TRBJ2-3
CASSQEYGPSTDTQYF
TGTGCCAGCAGCCAAGAGTACGGGCCAAGCACAGATACGCAGTATTTT
>-|TRBV6-5|-|TRBJ1-2
CASSKGFEGYTF
TGTGCCAGCTCAAAGGGCTTTGAGGGCTACACCTTC
>-|TRBV20-1|many|TRBJ1-4
CSAEGGANEKLFF
TGCAGTGCTGAAGGGGGAGCTAATGAAAAACTGTTTTTT
>TRBD1|TRBV5-1|many|TRBJ2-1
CASSLGQSSYNEQFF
TGTGCCAGCTCACTGGGACAGAGCTCCTACAATGAGCAGTTCTTC
>TRBD1|TRBV6-2/TRBV6-3|many|TRBJ1-5
CASRRQGDNQPQHF
TGTGCCAGCCGGCGACAGGGGGACAATCAGCCCCAGCATTTT
>-|TRBV2|many|TRBJ1-1
CASGGAEAFF
TGTGCGAGTGGTGGCGCTGAAGCTTTCTTT
>TRBD2|TRBV5-1|few|TRBJ2-3
CASSPPGTSGGDTQYF
TGCGCCAGCAGCCCGCCCGGGACTAGCGGGGGTGATACGCAGTATTTT
>-|TRBV6-2/TRBV6-3|many|TRBJ2-7
CASAPGTFAQYF
TGTGCCAGCGCCCCGGGGACGTTCGCGCAGTACTTC
>-|TRBV29-1|many|TRBJ1-1
CSVGGGGALAFF
TGCAGCGTTGGTGGCGGAGGGGCTCTAGCTTTCTTT
>TRBD1|TRBV6-5|many|TRBJ1-2
CASSLQGARGYTF
TGTGCCAGCAGCCTACAGGGGGCTAGAGGCTACACCTTC
>-|TRBV2|many|TRBJ2-3
CASTPLSSTDTQYF
TGTGCCAGCACCCCACTATCGAGCACAGATACGCAGTATTTT
>TRBD2|TRBV12-5|many|TRBJ2-1
CASGLVIASGGADEQFF
TGTGCTAGTGGTTTGGTAATAGCTAGCGGGGGGGCCGATGAGCAGTTCTTC
>TRBD1|TRBV7-3|many|TRBJ1-1
CASSPRPTGVGGTEAFF
TGTGCCAGCAGCCCCCGTCCGACAGGGGTCGGAGGGACTGAAGCTTTCTTT
>-|TRBV29-1|many|TRBJ2-5
CSVPEGQGQETQYF
TGCAGCGTTCCAGAGGGGCAGGGACAAGAGACCCAGTACTTC
>-|TRBV19|few|TRBJ2-7
CATKNAVSYEQYF
TGTGCCACCAAAAATGCAGTCTCCTACGAGCAGTACTTC
>-|TRBV7-9|many|TRBJ1-6
CASSKLQGRNSPLHF
TGTGCCAGCAGCAAACTTCAGGGTAGGAATTCACCCCTCCACTTT
>-|TRBV5-1|many|TRBJ2-6
CASSLPQGGANVLTF
TGCGCCAGCAGCTTGCCTCAGGGGGGGGCCAACGTCCTGACTTTC
>-|TRBV7-2|many|TRBJ1-1
CASSTDIGGTEAFF
TGTGCCAGCAGCACAGACATCGGGGGCACTGAAGCTTTCTTT
>TRBD1|TRBV5-4|many|TRBJ2-7
CASSPGQVRSYEQYF
TGTGCCAGCAGCCCGGGACAGGTACGCTCCTACGAGCAGTACTTC
>-|TRBV5-5|many|TRBJ1-1
CASSYRQDRVHPNTEAFF
TGTGCCAGCAGCTACCGACAGGATAGAGTGCACCCGAACACTGAAGCTTTCTTT
>TRBD1|TRBV5-1|many|TRBJ2-2
CASSPGQINTGELFF
TGCGCCAGCAGCCCGGGACAGATAAACACCGGGGAGCTGTTTTTT
>-|TRBV9|many|TRBJ2-4
CASSVEGNPIANIQYF
TGTGCCAGCAGCGTAGAGGGGAATCCTATCGCAAACATTCAGTACTTC
>-|TRBV27|many|TRBJ1-5
CASSLSTTGGEQPQHF
TGTGCCAGCAGTTTATCAACGACAGGTGGCGAGCAGCCCCAGCATTTT
>-|TRBV12-3/TRBV12-4|-|TRBJ1-5
CASSTQGEGNQPQHF
TGTGCCAGCAGTACCCAGGGTGAGGGCAATCAGCCCCAGCATTTT